The count of the clone carrying this T cell receptor (beta chain) is one. What it binds is not known. The data belong to a study of shared clonotypes between healthy human individuals. The study, taken as a whole, reports: Sharing across four donors was highest in naive CD4 (roughly 5%) and lowest in memory CD8 (around 0.4%).

Naive CD8 cells lacked CD45RO, underwent positive selection for CCR7 and left out terminally differentiated effector memory CD45RA+ cells. The study drew its donors from healthy HIV-negative adults without recent acute infections or vaccinations. The germline gives CDR1 MGHRA, CDR2 YSYEKL. The germline V and J ends were trimmed by 4 bases and 4 bases, with 22 bases remaining between them. This CDR3 is 18 amino acids long. The deep-level immunoSEQ assay was used. Libraries were prepared by immunoSEQ multiplex PCR; TCRdb keeps only in-frame clonotypes and omits some of them. The sample holds around 2,000,000 clones, 90% to 95% seen once.

The sequenced sample consisted of naive CD8+ T cells from PBMCs. This clonotype was sampled from a young man in good health. Some clones in this sample may be carry-over from other donors' samples. This chain uses TRBV4-1 with TRBJ2-2; no firm D call. The CDR3 DNA reads as TGCGCCAGCAGCCTCGGGTTTAGTGGGCCGCTGGCCACCGGGGAGCTGTTTTTT. Encoded protein: CASSLGFSGPLATGELFF.